A single sample is the source of the 26 T cell receptor beta chains below, sequenced in a study of blood T cell repertoires in COVID-19 (TCRdb year 2020). The library came from the immunoSEQ multiplex PCR assay. In its TCRdb copy, this immuneACCESS table keeps in-frame sequences only and misses some clones. Where compared with another copy, unresolved V genes explain less than half of these, and the others have no known cause. The sample records over 150,000 clones, roughly 89% of which are singletons. The ten largest clones take up over 0.7% of the sample. Sequenced: peripheral blood. Receptor source: a woman younger than 30 who had recovered from COVID-19.

In its sample, this clone was seen a few times. V gene TRBV5-1 combines with J gene TRBJ2-5; TRBD2 aligns across 7 bases. The germline CDR1 and CDR2 sequences are SGHRS and YFSETQ. V lost 4 bases to trimming and J lost 5 bases; unmatched junction nucleotides: 8. The CDR3 runs to 14 residues. Here the CDR3 reads CASSPDGRWETQYF. The CDR3 DNA reads as TGCGCCAGCAGCCCAGACGGGAGGTGGGAGACCCAGTACTTC.

The rearrangement links TRBV4-1 to TRBJ2-7; 7 bases align to TRBD2. V shed 1 base and J 3 bases; nucleotides not matched to a gene: 6. This CDR3 has 15 residues. From germline, CDR1 is MGHRA and CDR2 YSYEKL. CDR3 sequence: CASSQGARGVYEQYV. The DNA for the CDR3 is TGCGCCAGCAGCCAAGGGGCACGGGGGGTCTACGAGCAGTACGTC.

The J gene is TRBJ2-1, the V gene TRBV7-9; D uncertain. V dropped 3 bases and J dropped 6 bases, with 15 bases sitting between them. CDR1 and CDR2 from the germline V gene are SEHNR and FQNEAQ (reference sequence). This CDR3 has 15 amino acids. The CDR3 DNA follows: TGTGCCAGCAGCTTTCTGCTCCTATTTTCCAATGAGCAGTTCTTC. It is translated as CASSFLLLFSNEQFF.

The chain is built from TRBV7-3 and TRBJ2-1; 10 bases line up with TRBD1. Unmatched junction bases numbered 12, after V lost 5 bases and J lost 5 bases. Per the germline V gene, CDR1 is SGHTA and CDR2 is FQGTGA. CDR3 length: 17 amino acids. In nucleotides, the CDR3 is TGTGCCAGCAGCACTCAGCCCCCGGGACAGGGGAACAATGAGCAGTTCTTC. Protein sequence: CASSTQPPGQGNNEQFF.

The chain uses TRBV6-6 and TRBJ2-7, with TRBD2 matching over 7 bases. Trimming removed 6 bases from V and 6 bases from J; junction bases left unmatched: 11. This CDR3 comprises 14 residues. In germline, CDR1 is MNHNY, CDR2 SVGAGI (reference sequence). The CDR3 coding sequence is TGTGCCAGCAGCGCCACAGGACTAGTAATCGAGCAGTACGTC. This sequence encodes CASSATGLVIEQYV.

J is TRBJ1-6 and V is TRBV9; D is possibly TRBD1 (6 bases). CDR1 and CDR2 from the germline V gene are SGDLS and YYNGEE. CDR3 length: 13 residues. The V end lost 4 bases, the J end lost 6 bases, and 8 bases lay between the germline ends. For the CDR3, the DNA is TGTGCCAGCAGCCCGGACAGTAATTCACCCCTCCACTTT. This translates into CASSPDSNSPLHF.

This rearrangement joins TRBV7-2 to TRBJ2-1; 7 bases are shared with TRBD2. The germline CDR1 and CDR2 sequences are SGHTA and FQGNSA. The CDR3 is 16 residues long. V dropped 3 bases and J dropped 4; count of bases not matched to a gene: 9. The CDR3 here is CASSLRMAGAYNEQFF. CDR3 nucleotides: TGTGCCAGCAGCTTGAGAATGGCGGGAGCTTACAATGAGCAGTTCTTC.

In nucleotides, the CDR3 is TGCGCCAGCAGCCTCGACAGGGTTGGCTACACCTTC. This codes for CASSLDRVGYTF. The chain couples TRBV4-3 to TRBJ1-2, with 7 nucleotides matching TRBD1. Germline-derived CDR1 and CDR2 are LGHNA and YSLEER. Trimming cost V 4 bases and J 7 bases; bases outside gene matches: 3. There are 12 residues in the CDR3.

CDR3 in amino acids: CAWSGIAGYSYNEQFF. CDR3 nucleotide sequence: TGTGCCTGGAGTGGTATAGCGGGGTACTCCTACAATGAGCAGTTCTTC. This chain joins TRBV30 and TRBJ2-1; 8 bases line up with TRBD2. This CDR3 is 16 amino acids long. Per germline, CDR1 GTSNPN and CDR2 SVGIG (reference sequence). Losses at the gene ends were 1 base for V and 0 bases for J; bases not matched to a gene: 5.

The chain has TRBV6-5 and TRBJ2-1; possibly TRBD1 for D (5 bases). The CDR3 sequence is 13 residues long. V was clipped by 6 bases and J by 3 bases, with 9 bases between them. Germline assignment: CDR1 MNHEY and CDR2 SVGAGI. CDR3 coding DNA: TGTGCCAGCAGCTTGCAGGGCTACAATGAGCAGTTCTTC. Amino acid sequence: CASSLQGYNEQFF.

The CDR3 sequence: CATSDPGTGGNQPQHF. The CDR3 DNA follows: TGTGCCACCAGTGACCCCGGGACAGGGGGCAATCAGCCCCAGCATTTT. The chain employs TRBV24-1 and TRBJ1-5; TRBD1 agrees at 10 bases. The CDR3 contains 16 residues. Looked up from germline, CDR1 is KGHDR and CDR2 is SFDVKD. Trimming removed 4 bases from V and 2 bases from J; junction bases left unmatched: 4.

The chain has TRBV9 and TRBJ2-5; 8 bases are a match to TRBD2. The CDR3 is 14 amino acids. The germline CDR1 and CDR2 sequences are SGDLS and YYNGEE. With 6 bases clipped from V and 2 bases from J, the junction kept 6 bases outside the gene matches. This CDR3 is CASTPLAGQETQYF. In nucleotides, the CDR3 is TGTGCCAGCACCCCTCTAGCGGGTCAAGAGACCCAGTACTTC.

The V gene is TRBV28, the J gene TRBJ1-6; TRBD1 agrees at 10 bases. This CDR3 spans 20 amino acids. CDR1 MDHEN and CDR2 SYDVKM come from the germline V gene. The trim removed 0 bases at V and 2 bases at J, leaving 10 bases unmatched. The CDR3 DNA reads as TGTGCCAGCAGTTTATGGGGACAGGGGATAAAGCGACCCTATAATTCACCCCTCCACTTT. Translated, it gives CASSLWGQGIKRPYNSPLHF.

The CDR3 protein is CASSLQGQGGYEQYF. As DNA, the CDR3 is TGCGCCAGCAGCTTGCAGGGACAGGGGGGATACGAGCAGTACTTC. The chain joins TRBV5-1 to TRBJ2-7; 11 bases are shared with TRBD1. The CDR3 length is 15 residues. CDR1 and CDR2 (germline): SGHRS, YFSETQ. Trimming removed 1 base from V and 4 bases from J; junction bases left unmatched: 4.

The V and J genes are TRBV6-4 and TRBJ1-6; 9 positions agree with TRBD1. Germline CDR1 reads MRHNA; CDR2 reads SNTAGT. CDR3 length equals 14 residues. V trimming: 10 bases; J trimming: 5 bases; junction bases outside the gene matches: 6. The DNA for the CDR3 is TGTGCCACCTCCCGGGACAGGGATAATTCACCCCTCCACTTT. Its translation is CATSRDRDNSPLHF.

V gene TRBV7-9 combines with J gene TRBJ2-7; 11 bases match TRBD2. Germline trimming cut 4 bases from V and 4 bases from J; bases unmatched to any gene: 9. Germline V lookup: CDR1 SEHNR, CDR2 FQNEAQ (reference sequence). The CDR3 runs 16 residues. The CDR3 bases are TGTGCCAGCAGCTCATTGCTAGCGGGGGGCCATTACGAGCAGTACTTC. This translates into CASSSLLAGGHYEQYF.

The rearrangement uses TRBV19 and TRBJ2-1; tentatively, D is TRBD1 (6 bases). V was trimmed by 2 bases and J by 5 bases, leaving 7 bases between them. Germline-derived CDR1 and CDR2 are LNHDA and SQIVND (reference sequence). The CDR3 runs to 13 residues. This chain's CDR3 is CASSISGDNEQFF. CDR3 sequence (DNA): TGTGCCAGTAGTATATCAGGGGACAATGAGCAGTTCTTC.

This rearrangement joins TRBV7-2 to TRBJ1-1; D remains ambiguous. This CDR3 contains 14 residues. Germline loops: CDR1 SGHTA, CDR2 FQGNSA. Trimming removed 3 bases at V and 1 base at J, with 9 bases between. CDR3 coding DNA: TGTGCCAGCAGCTTGAAATACAGGAACACTGAAGCTTTCTTT. This gives the protein CASSLKYRNTEAFF.

This clone was observed a few times. In nucleotides, the CDR3 is TGTGCCAGCAGTTACACGGACAGCAGCCCCATGTACGAGCAGTACTTC. Its translation is CASSYTDSSPMYEQYF. The chain has TRBV6-2 or TRBV6-3 and TRBJ2-7, with a possible D match to TRBD1 (6 bases). Trimming left V 2 bases short and J 4 bases short, with 18 bases between. This CDR3 is built from 16 residues. The germline V gene has CDR1 MNHEY and CDR2 SVGEGT.

The chain couples TRBV5-4 to TRBJ1-1, with 7 bases matching TRBD1. The V gene end was trimmed by 4 bases and the J gene end by 6 bases; junction bases not matched to a gene: 15. This CDR3 is 16 amino acids long. Germline CDR1 reads SGHNT; CDR2 reads YYREEE (reference sequence). CDR3 in DNA: TGTGCCAGCAGCACAGGGGCGCGGGGACTCCTAGCTGAAGCTTTCTTT. Its protein product is CASSTGARGLLAEAFF.

The chain carries TRBV13 and TRBJ2-1, with D maybe TRBD1 (5 bases). Trimming left V 5 bases short and J 0 bases short, with 14 bases between. The CDR3 sequence is 16 residues long. The V gene's germline CDR1 is PRHDT and CDR2 FYEKMQ (reference sequence). The CDR3 DNA reads TGTGCCAGCAGCCCTCCAGAAGGGGACTCCTACAATGAGCAGTTCTTC. It specifies CASSPPEGDSYNEQFF. The full variable domain, with the rest looked up from reference TRBV13 and TRBJ2-1, is AAGVIQSPRHLIKEKRETATLKCYPIPRHDTVYWYQQGPGQDPQFLISFYEKMQSDKGSIPDRFSAQQFSDYHSELNMSSLELGDSALYFCASSPPEGDSYNEQFFGPGTRLTVL.

The gene calls are TRBV3-1 (or the pseudogene TRBV3-2) and TRBJ2-5; a weak D match, TRBD2 (6 bases). The CDR3 consists of 15 residues. The germline V gene encodes CDR1 LGHDT and CDR2 YNNKEL (reference sequence). Deletions cut 4 bases from V and 2 bases from J, with 14 bases between. The CDR3 DNA reads TGTGCCAGCAGCCTACTAGATGGACTACAAGAGACCCAGTACTTC. Translated: CASSLLDGLQETQYF.

This chain uses TRBV5-1 with TRBJ2-7, with D perhaps TRBD2 (7 bases). The CDR3 covers 15 residues. The V end lost 4 bases, the J end lost 2 bases, and 16 bases lay between the germline ends. Looked up from germline, CDR1 is SGHRS and CDR2 is YFSETQ. Written as DNA, the CDR3 is TGCGCCAGCAGCGATATCAAGGGGGGGACCTACGAGCAGTACTTC. Protein sequence: CASSDIKGGTYEQYF.

DNA for the CDR3: TGTGCCAGCAGTGCATGCCGTCTCTCAGACCAAGAGACCCAGTACTTC. This sequence encodes CASSACRLSDQETQYF. The chain recombines TRBV6-4 with TRBJ2-5; D gene ambiguous. The CDR3 is 16 residues long. V gave up 4 bases and J gave up 0 bases, with 15 bases separating them. CDR1 MRHNA and CDR2 SNTAGT come from the germline V gene.

J is TRBJ1-3 and V is TRBV4-1; no clear D gene. There are 14 residues in the CDR3. Germline V gene data show CDR1 as MGHRA and CDR2 as YSYEKL. The ends were cut back, 4 bases at V and 0 bases at J, with 7 bases in the middle. Here the CDR3 reads CASSPTYSGNTIYF. For the CDR3, the DNA is TGCGCCAGCAGCCCGACTTACTCTGGAAACACCATATATTTT.

This clone came up a few times. The chain combines TRBV7-9 with TRBJ1-4; 7 bases agree with TRBD1. Germline V gene lookup returns CDR1 SEHNR and CDR2 FQNEAQ (reference sequence). V shed 4 bases, J shed 0 bases, and the junction held 2 bases outside the gene matches. This CDR3 spans 15 amino acids. The CDR3 sequence: CASSSGQPTNEKLFF. CDR3 in DNA: TGTGCCAGCAGCTCGGGACAGCCAACTAATGAAAAACTGTTTTTT.